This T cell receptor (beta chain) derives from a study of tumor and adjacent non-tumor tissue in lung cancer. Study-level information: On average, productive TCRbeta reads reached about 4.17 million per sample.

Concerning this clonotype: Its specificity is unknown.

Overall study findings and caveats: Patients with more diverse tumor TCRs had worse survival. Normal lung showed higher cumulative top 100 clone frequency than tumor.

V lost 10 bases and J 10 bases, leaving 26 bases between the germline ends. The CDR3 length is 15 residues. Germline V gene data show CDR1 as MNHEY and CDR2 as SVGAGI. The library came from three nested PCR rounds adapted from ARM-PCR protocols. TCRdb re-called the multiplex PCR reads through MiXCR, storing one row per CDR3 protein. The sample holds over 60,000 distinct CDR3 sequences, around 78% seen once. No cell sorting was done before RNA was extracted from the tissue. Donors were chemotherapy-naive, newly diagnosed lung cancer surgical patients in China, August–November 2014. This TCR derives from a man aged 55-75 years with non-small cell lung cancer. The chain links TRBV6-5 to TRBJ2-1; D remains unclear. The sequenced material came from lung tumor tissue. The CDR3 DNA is TGTGCCAACGGGCAGAACTGGAACGTTGATGGGGAGCAGTTCTTC. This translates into CANGQNWNVDGEQFF.